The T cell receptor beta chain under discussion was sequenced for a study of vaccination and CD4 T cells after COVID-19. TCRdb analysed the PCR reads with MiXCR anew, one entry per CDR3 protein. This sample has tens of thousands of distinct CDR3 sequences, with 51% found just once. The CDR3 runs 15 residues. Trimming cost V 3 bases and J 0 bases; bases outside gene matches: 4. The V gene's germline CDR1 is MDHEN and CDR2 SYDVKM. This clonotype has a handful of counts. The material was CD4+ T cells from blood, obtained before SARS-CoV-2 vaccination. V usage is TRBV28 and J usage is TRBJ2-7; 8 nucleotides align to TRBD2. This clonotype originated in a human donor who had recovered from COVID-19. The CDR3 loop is CASSFGGAVSYEQYF. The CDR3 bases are TGTGCCAGCAGTTTCGGGGGGGCGGTCTCCTACGAGCAGTACTTC.